A selection of T cell receptor beta chains follows, all from one sample in a study of blood T cell repertoires in COVID-19. Clones were read by immunoSEQ multiplex PCR, and TCRdb kept only the in-frame ones, dropping some. The table shows 250,000 to 300,000 clones, with 80% to 90% occurring only once. Sequencing was carried out using peripheral blood. The receptors were sampled from a man aged 80 or over with acute or convalescent COVID-19. Both conserved end residues are part of each CDR3. Each record gives: J gene, V gene, D gene, clone size, CDR3 protein, CDR3 DNA. The D gene is left open where the match is weak. The size entry is marked missing in some rows and otherwise reads once, few, many or a size class.

J gene: TRBJ1-2
V gene: TRBV2
D gene: NA
clone size: NA
CDR3 protein: CASTPGLYGYTF
CDR3 DNA: TGTGCCAGCACACCGGGACTTTATGGCTACACCTTC

J gene: TRBJ1-3
V gene: TRBV11-2
D gene: TRBD1
clone size: NA
CDR3 protein: CASSLQGTGGGNTIYF
CDR3 DNA: TGTGCCAGCAGCTTACAAGGGACAGGGGGCGGAAACACCATATATTTT

J gene: TRBJ2-7
V gene: TRBV27
D gene: NA
clone size: NA
CDR3 protein: CASSLGQFYEQYF
CDR3 DNA: TGTGCCAGCAGTTTAGGACAGTTTTACGAGCAGTACTTC

J gene: TRBJ2-2
V gene: TRBV18
D gene: TRBD2
clone size: NA
CDR3 protein: CASSPQREFHGELFF
CDR3 DNA: TGTGCCAGCTCACCTCAGCGGGAGTTTCACGGGGAGCTGTTTTTT

J gene: TRBJ2-3
V gene: TRBV27
D gene: NA
clone size: NA
CDR3 protein: CASSPLPGIGHDTQYF
CDR3 DNA: TGTGCCAGCAGTCCCCTCCCCGGGATTGGGCATGATACGCAGTATTTT

J gene: TRBJ2-2
V gene: TRBV25-1
D gene: TRBD2
clone size: NA
CDR3 protein: CASSGGLAGDWTGELFF
CDR3 DNA: TGTGCCAGCAGTGGTGGACTAGCGGGAGATTGGACCGGGGAGCTGTTTTTT

J gene: TRBJ1-2
V gene: TRBV5-4
D gene: TRBD1
clone size: NA
CDR3 protein: CASSRTGTDYGYTF
CDR3 DNA: TGTGCCAGCAGCCGAACCGGGACAGACTATGGCTACACCTTC

J gene: TRBJ2-2
V gene: TRBV20-1
D gene: NA
clone size: NA
CDR3 protein: CSARHRGELFF
CDR3 DNA: TGCAGTGCTAGACACAGGGGGGAGCTGTTTTTT

J gene: TRBJ2-1
V gene: TRBV30
D gene: NA
clone size: NA
CDR3 protein: CAWSGDRSSYNEQFF
CDR3 DNA: TGTGCCTGGAGTGGCGACCGGAGCTCCTACAATGAGCAGTTCTTC

J gene: TRBJ2-2
V gene: TRBV4-1
D gene: NA
clone size: NA
CDR3 protein: CASSQVLGLENTGELFF
CDR3 DNA: TGCGCCAGCAGCCAAGTCCTGGGACTGGAGAACACCGGGGAGCTGTTTTTT

J gene: TRBJ2-1
V gene: TRBV18
D gene: TRBD1
clone size: NA
CDR3 protein: CASTWDRGSGEQFF
CDR3 DNA: TGTGCCAGCACCTGGGACAGGGGGTCGGGTGAGCAGTTCTTC

J gene: TRBJ1-1
V gene: TRBV6-5
D gene: NA
clone size: NA
CDR3 protein: CATGQGNTEAFF
CDR3 DNA: TGTGCCACCGGCCAGGGGAACACTGAAGCTTTCTTT

J gene: TRBJ2-1
V gene: TRBV20-1
D gene: TRBD1
clone size: NA
CDR3 protein: CSASAETGGNNEQFF
CDR3 DNA: TGCAGTGCTAGTGCGGAGACAGGGGGCAACAATGAGCAGTTCTTC

J gene: TRBJ2-1
V gene: TRBV28
D gene: TRBD1
clone size: NA
CDR3 protein: CASIPGTGNNEQFF
CDR3 DNA: TGTGCCAGCATACCCGGGACAGGTAATAATGAGCAGTTCTTC

J gene: TRBJ2-7
V gene: TRBV7-2
D gene: NA
clone size: NA
CDR3 protein: CASSLDGTPTYEQYF
CDR3 DNA: TGTGCCAGCAGCTTAGACGGGACACCGACCTACGAGCAGTACTTC

J gene: TRBJ2-4
V gene: TRBV7-8
D gene: NA
clone size: NA
CDR3 protein: CASSLSGAKNIQYF
CDR3 DNA: TGTGCCAGCAGCTTAAGCGGAGCCAAAAACATTCAGTACTTC

J gene: TRBJ1-4
V gene: TRBV10-3
D gene: TRBD1
clone size: once
CDR3 protein: CAIRGTADNEKLFF
CDR3 DNA: TGTGCCATCAGAGGGACAGCCGATAATGAAAAACTGTTTTTT

J gene: TRBJ1-2
V gene: TRBV30
D gene: TRBD1
clone size: NA
CDR3 protein: CASTGGLGGYTF
CDR3 DNA: TGTGCCTCTACAGGGGGATTGGGGGGCTACACCTTC

J gene: TRBJ2-7
V gene: TRBV7-6
D gene: NA
clone size: NA
CDR3 protein: CASSQGDGSSYEQYF
CDR3 DNA: TGTGCCAGCAGCCAAGGGGACGGGAGCTCCTACGAGCAGTACTTC

J gene: TRBJ1-5
V gene: TRBV19
D gene: NA
clone size: once
CDR3 protein: CASSIGGTLARQRQHF
CDR3 DNA: TGTGCCAGTAGTATAGGAGGGACTTTGGCTAGGCAGCGCCAGCATTTT

J gene: TRBJ2-2
V gene: TRBV6-5
D gene: NA
clone size: NA
CDR3 protein: CAGRDFNTGELFF
CDR3 DNA: TGTGCCGGTCGGGACTTTAACACCGGGGAGCTGTTTTTT

J gene: TRBJ1-3
V gene: TRBV19
D gene: NA
clone size: NA
CDR3 protein: CASSRAMLSSGNTIYF
CDR3 DNA: TGTGCCAGTAGTAGGGCCATGCTGAGCTCTGGAAACACCATATATTTT

J gene: TRBJ2-1
V gene: TRBV5-1
D gene: NA
clone size: once
CDR3 protein: CASRIGRDYNEQFF
CDR3 DNA: TGCGCCAGCAGAATTGGGCGGGACTACAATGAGCAGTTCTTC

J gene: TRBJ2-7
V gene: TRBV6-2/TRBV6-3
D gene: TRBD1
clone size: NA
CDR3 protein: CASSYPETGSRYEQYF
CDR3 DNA: TGTGCCAGCAGTTACCCTGAGACAGGGTCGAGATACGAGCAGTACTTC

J gene: TRBJ2-7
V gene: TRBV19
D gene: NA
clone size: NA
CDR3 protein: CATSGSYEQYF
CDR3 DNA: TGTGCCACCTCCGGGTCCTACGAGCAGTACTTC

J gene: TRBJ2-1
V gene: TRBV2
D gene: TRBD2
clone size: NA
CDR3 protein: CASRTAGVNEQFF
CDR3 DNA: TGTGCCAGCAGGACAGCGGGAGTTAATGAGCAGTTCTTC

J gene: TRBJ2-6
V gene: TRBV7-8
D gene: NA
clone size: NA
CDR3 protein: CASSLGGLGANVLTF
CDR3 DNA: TGTGCCAGCAGCTTAGGGGGGCTAGGAGCCAACGTCCTGACTTTC

J gene: TRBJ2-2
V gene: TRBV18
D gene: NA
clone size: NA
CDR3 protein: CASSPPADTGELFF
CDR3 DNA: TGTGCCAGCTCACCACCTGCGGACACCGGGGAGCTGTTTTTT

J gene: TRBJ2-3
V gene: TRBV6-5
D gene: TRBD2
clone size: NA
CDR3 protein: CASSLAGLLTDTQYF
CDR3 DNA: TGTGCCAGCAGTCTAGCGGGTCTCCTCACAGATACGCAGTATTTT

J gene: TRBJ2-7
V gene: TRBV11-3
D gene: TRBD2
clone size: once
CDR3 protein: CASSLGAGEVEEQYF
CDR3 DNA: TGTGCCAGCAGCTTAGGCGCGGGGGAAGTGGAGGAGCAGTACTTC

J gene: TRBJ2-1
V gene: TRBV2
D gene: NA
clone size: NA
CDR3 protein: CASSEDSYNEQFF
CDR3 DNA: TGTGCCAGCAGTGAGGACAGTTACAATGAGCAGTTCTTC

J gene: TRBJ1-5
V gene: TRBV5-1
D gene: NA
clone size: NA
CDR3 protein: CASSLGQSNQPQHF
CDR3 DNA: TGCGCCAGCAGCTTGGGTCAGAGCAATCAGCCCCAGCATTTT

J gene: TRBJ2-5
V gene: TRBV5-8
D gene: NA
clone size: NA
CDR3 protein: CASSLGARQETQYF
CDR3 DNA: TGTGCCAGCAGCTTGGGAGCGCGGCAAGAGACCCAGTACTTC

J gene: TRBJ2-1
V gene: TRBV3-1/TRBV3-2
D gene: NA
clone size: NA
CDR3 protein: CASSQDRAGGWFF
CDR3 DNA: TGTGCCAGCAGCCAAGATCGGGCTGGGGGGTGGTTCTTC